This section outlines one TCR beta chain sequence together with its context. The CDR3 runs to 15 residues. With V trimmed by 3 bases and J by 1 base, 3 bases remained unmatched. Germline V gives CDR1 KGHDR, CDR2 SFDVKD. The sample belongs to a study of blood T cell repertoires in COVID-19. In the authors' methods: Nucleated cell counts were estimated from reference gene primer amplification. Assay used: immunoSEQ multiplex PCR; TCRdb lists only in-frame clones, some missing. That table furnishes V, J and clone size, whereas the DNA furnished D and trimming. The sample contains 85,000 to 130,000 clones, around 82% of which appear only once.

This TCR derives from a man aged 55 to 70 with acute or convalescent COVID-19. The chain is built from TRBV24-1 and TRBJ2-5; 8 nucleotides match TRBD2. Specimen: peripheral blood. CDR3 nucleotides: TGTGCCACCAGTGATCGGGGGGGGATCCAAGAGACCCAGTACTTC. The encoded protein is CATSDRGGIQETQYF.